The rows below give T cell receptor beta chains drawn from one sample of a study of blood T cell repertoires in COVID-19. Here immunoSEQ multiplex PCR was the method, and the copy in TCRdb shows in-frame clones only, minus some. The sample records about 190,000 clones, more than 75% being singletons. Input material: peripheral blood. Receptor source: a woman of 80 years or more with acute or convalescent COVID-19. The CDR3 runs from the conserved cysteine through the conserved F or W. Fields, in order: J gene, D gene, clone size, V gene, CDR3 protein, CDR3 DNA. The D gene is left open where the match is weak. Clone size is not always given. Where it is, it says once, few, many or a class for expanded clones.

j_gene: TRBJ1-1; d_gene: -; abundance: -; v_gene: TRBV18; CDR3aa: CASSADNLNTEAFF; CDR3nt: TGTGCCAGCTCAGCGGACAACCTGAACACTGAAGCTTTCTTT
j_gene: TRBJ2-7; d_gene: TRBD2; abundance: -; v_gene: TRBV28; CDR3aa: CASSLFGTSGSYEQYF; CDR3nt: TGTGCCAGCAGTTTATTTGGGACTAGCGGGAGTTACGAGCAGTACTTC
j_gene: TRBJ1-1; d_gene: -; abundance: -; v_gene: TRBV6-1; CDR3aa: CASSTRDTEAFF; CDR3nt: TGTGCCAGCAGTACCCGGGACACTGAAGCTTTCTTT
j_gene: TRBJ1-6; d_gene: -; abundance: -; v_gene: TRBV2; CDR3aa: CASSEDRAGNSPLHF; CDR3nt: TGTGCCAGCAGTGAAGACCGGGCGGGAAATTCACCCCTCCACTTT
j_gene: TRBJ2-1; d_gene: -; abundance: few; v_gene: TRBV7-9; CDR3aa: CASSLGVGVLRNNEQFF; CDR3nt: TGTGCCAGCAGCTTGGGTGTGGGAGTGCTCCGGAACAATGAGCAGTTCTTC
j_gene: TRBJ1-2; d_gene: -; abundance: -; v_gene: TRBV11-1; CDR3aa: CASSPTGTSNYGYTF; CDR3nt: TGTGCCAGCAGCCCCACCGGGACATCAAACTATGGCTACACCTTC
j_gene: TRBJ2-7; d_gene: TRBD1; abundance: -; v_gene: TRBV19; CDR3aa: CATSTGPLEQYF; CDR3nt: TGTGCCACTTCGACAGGGCCCCTCGAGCAGTACTTC
j_gene: TRBJ1-2; d_gene: TRBD1; abundance: -; v_gene: TRBV29-1; CDR3aa: CSVGTGVYGYTF; CDR3nt: TGCAGCGTTGGGACAGGCGTCTATGGCTACACCTTC
j_gene: TRBJ2-1; d_gene: -; abundance: -; v_gene: TRBV4-2; CDR3aa: CASSQFSGRRGDEQFF; CDR3nt: TGTGCCAGCAGCCAATTTAGCGGAAGGAGAGGCGATGAGCAGTTCTTC
j_gene: TRBJ2-5; d_gene: -; abundance: -; v_gene: TRBV5-1; CDR3aa: CASSMTRGETQYF; CDR3nt: TGCGCCAGCAGCATGACTAGGGGAGAGACCCAGTACTTC
j_gene: TRBJ1-5; d_gene: -; abundance: -; v_gene: TRBV6-1; CDR3aa: CASSEGGGQPQHF; CDR3nt: TGTGCCAGCAGCGAAGGAGGGGGTCAGCCCCAGCATTTT
j_gene: TRBJ1-5; d_gene: TRBD1; abundance: -; v_gene: TRBV27; CDR3aa: CASGRGQGENQPQHF; CDR3nt: TGTGCCAGCGGACGGGGACAGGGTGAAAATCAGCCCCAGCATTTT
j_gene: TRBJ2-7; d_gene: TRBD1; abundance: -; v_gene: TRBV7-2; CDR3aa: CASSTRTGSPYEQYF; CDR3nt: TGTGCCAGCAGCACTCGGACAGGGAGCCCCTACGAGCAGTACTTC
j_gene: TRBJ1-5; d_gene: -; abundance: -; v_gene: TRBV3-1/TRBV3-2; CDR3aa: CASSQQGSNQPQHF; CDR3nt: TGTGCCAGCAGCCAACAGGGTAGCAATCAGCCCCAGCATTTT
j_gene: TRBJ2-2; d_gene: -; abundance: -; v_gene: TRBV6-6; CDR3aa: CASSYGGIWELFF; CDR3nt: TGTGCCAGCAGTTACGGGGGGATCTGGGAGCTGTTTTTT
j_gene: TRBJ1-3; d_gene: TRBD1; abundance: -; v_gene: TRBV7-2; CDR3aa: CASSIYRGRPSGNTIYF; CDR3nt: TGTGCCAGCAGCATATACAGGGGGCGCCCCTCTGGAAACACCATATATTTT
j_gene: TRBJ1-1; d_gene: -; abundance: -; v_gene: TRBV19; CDR3aa: CASSLMGGTTEAFF; CDR3nt: TGTGCCAGTAGTCTAATGGGGGGGACAACTGAAGCTTTCTTT
j_gene: TRBJ1-4; d_gene: TRBD1; abundance: -; v_gene: TRBV7-8; CDR3aa: CASSLLRTGNEKLFF; CDR3nt: TGTGCCAGCAGCCTCCTTAGGACAGGGAATGAAAAACTGTTTTTT
j_gene: TRBJ1-5; d_gene: -; abundance: few; v_gene: TRBV29-1; CDR3aa: CSVLWDSRTGQPQHF; CDR3nt: TGCAGCGTTCTATGGGACTCTAGAACGGGTCAGCCCCAGCATTTT
j_gene: TRBJ2-7; d_gene: -; abundance: -; v_gene: TRBV27; CDR3aa: CASSSRLSSYEQYF; CDR3nt: TGTGCCAGCAGTTCCAGACTGAGCTCCTACGAGCAGTACTTC
j_gene: TRBJ2-7; d_gene: -; abundance: -; v_gene: TRBV12-5; CDR3aa: CASGLVWRDRSYEQYF; CDR3nt: TGTGCTAGTGGTTTGGTATGGCGGGATCGCTCCTACGAGCAGTACTTC
j_gene: TRBJ2-3; d_gene: -; abundance: once; v_gene: TRBV7-9; CDR3aa: CASSFRVATDTQYF; CDR3nt: TGTGCCAGCAGCTTCAGGGTGGCGACAGATACGCAGTATTTT
j_gene: TRBJ2-6; d_gene: -; abundance: -; v_gene: TRBV19; CDR3aa: CASSIGQGRAGANVLTF; CDR3nt: TGTGCCAGTAGTATAGGGCAGGGGAGAGCTGGGGCCAACGTCCTGACTTTC
j_gene: TRBJ2-3; d_gene: -; abundance: -; v_gene: TRBV19; CDR3aa: CASSAAGYSTDTQYF; CDR3nt: TGTGCCAGTAGTGCAGCAGGGTACAGCACAGATACGCAGTATTTT
j_gene: TRBJ2-7; d_gene: TRBD1; abundance: -; v_gene: TRBV5-1; CDR3aa: CASTSTGGGDEQYF; CDR3nt: TGCGCCAGCACTTCAACAGGGGGTGGGGACGAGCAGTACTTC
j_gene: TRBJ2-2; d_gene: -; abundance: -; v_gene: TRBV5-1; CDR3aa: CASSPSSTGELFF; CDR3nt: TGCGCCAGCAGCCCTAGTAGTACCGGGGAGCTGTTTTTT
j_gene: TRBJ1-1; d_gene: -; abundance: -; v_gene: TRBV5-6; CDR3aa: CASSHVGRSAEAFF; CDR3nt: TGTGCCAGCAGTCACGTTGGGAGGAGCGCTGAAGCTTTCTTT
j_gene: TRBJ1-4; d_gene: -; abundance: -; v_gene: TRBV28; CDR3aa: CASSFPGGQFNEKLFF; CDR3nt: TGTGCCAGCAGTTTCCCCGGTGGGCAGTTTAATGAAAAACTGTTTTTT
j_gene: TRBJ1-2; d_gene: -; abundance: -; v_gene: TRBV29-1; CDR3aa: CSGGGEWGYTF; CDR3nt: TGCAGCGGCGGAGGGGAATGGGGCTACACCTTC
j_gene: TRBJ2-7; d_gene: -; abundance: -; v_gene: TRBV27; CDR3aa: CASSNRVGYEQYF; CDR3nt: TGTGCCAGCAGTAACAGGGTGGGCTACGAGCAGTACTTC
j_gene: TRBJ1-2; d_gene: -; abundance: once; v_gene: TRBV6-2/TRBV6-3; CDR3aa: CASSSQSIYGYTF; CDR3nt: TGTGCCAGCAGTTCCCAGTCCATCTATGGCTACACCTTC
j_gene: TRBJ2-7; d_gene: TRBD2; abundance: -; v_gene: TRBV6-5; CDR3aa: CASSYGLAGDEQYF; CDR3nt: TGTGCCAGCAGTTACGGACTAGCGGGAGACGAGCAGTACTTC
j_gene: TRBJ2-2; d_gene: -; abundance: -; v_gene: TRBV6-5; CDR3aa: CASSATRVITGELFF; CDR3nt: TGTGCCAGCAGCGCTACGAGAGTTATCACCGGGGAGCTGTTTTTT
j_gene: TRBJ1-1; d_gene: TRBD1; abundance: once; v_gene: TRBV5-5; CDR3aa: CASSLRPTSGGTEAFF; CDR3nt: TGTGCCAGCAGCTTAAGGCCAACATCAGGGGGCACTGAAGCTTTCTTT
j_gene: TRBJ1-5; d_gene: -; abundance: once; v_gene: TRBV27; CDR3aa: CASSLSGVQPQHF; CDR3nt: TGTGCCAGCAGTTTATCGGGAGTCCAGCCCCAGCATTTT
j_gene: TRBJ2-3; d_gene: TRBD1; abundance: -; v_gene: TRBV2; CDR3aa: CASTGQGAIDTQYF; CDR3nt: TGTGCCAGCACGGGACAGGGGGCAATAGATACGCAGTATTTT
j_gene: TRBJ1-2; d_gene: TRBD1; abundance: -; v_gene: TRBV18; CDR3aa: CASSLGVGGASYGYTF; CDR3nt: TGTGCCAGCTCCCTTGGGGTAGGGGGCGCAAGCTATGGCTACACCTTC
j_gene: TRBJ2-2; d_gene: TRBD1; abundance: -; v_gene: TRBV30; CDR3aa: CAWSPGGEGELFF; CDR3nt: TGTGCCTGGAGTCCAGGGGGTGAAGGGGAGCTGTTTTTT
j_gene: TRBJ2-3; d_gene: TRBD2; abundance: -; v_gene: TRBV30; CDR3aa: CARSGGPGTDTQYF; CDR3nt: TGTGCCCGTAGCGGGGGGCCAGGCACAGATACGCAGTATTTT
j_gene: TRBJ2-1; d_gene: -; abundance: -; v_gene: TRBV6-5; CDR3aa: CASSATQGYEQFF; CDR3nt: TGTGCCAGCAGCGCAACACAGGGTTATGAGCAGTTCTTC
j_gene: TRBJ1-1; d_gene: -; abundance: few; v_gene: TRBV7-2; CDR3aa: CASSFRQLNTEAFF; CDR3nt: TGTGCCAGCAGCTTTAGACAGTTGAACACTGAAGCTTTCTTT
j_gene: TRBJ2-3; d_gene: -; abundance: -; v_gene: TRBV10-3; CDR3aa: CAISLVNSKSSTDTQYF; CDR3nt: TGTGCCATCAGCCTAGTTAATTCCAAGTCTAGCACAGATACGCAGTATTTT
j_gene: TRBJ1-4; d_gene: TRBD1; abundance: -; v_gene: TRBV5-1; CDR3aa: CASSLGQGREKLFF; CDR3nt: TGCGCCAGCAGCTTAGGACAGGGTCGAGAAAAACTGTTTTTT
j_gene: TRBJ2-7; d_gene: TRBD1; abundance: -; v_gene: TRBV6-1; CDR3aa: CASSEMWTGPTEQYF; CDR3nt: TGTGCCAGCAGTGAGATGTGGACAGGTCCAACCGAGCAGTACTTC
j_gene: TRBJ1-3; d_gene: -; abundance: few; v_gene: TRBV5-4; CDR3aa: CASSRGVGDTIYF; CDR3nt: TGTGCCAGCAGCAGGGGCGTGGGCGACACCATATATTTT